These 19 T cell receptor beta chains share one sample of origin, sequenced in a study of blood T cell repertoires in COVID-19. The protocol was immunoSEQ multiplex PCR, while the TCRdb copy is restricted to in-frame clones and leaves out a portion. The table includes approximately 70,000 clones, over 75% detected once. The sample taken for sequencing was peripheral blood. These TCRs come from a man between 35 and 55 years old with COVID-19, enrolled during active disease.

The chain uses TRBV2 and TRBJ2-7; 9 nucleotides align to TRBD1. The junction had 6 bases not matched to a gene; V was cut back by 0 bases and J by 6 bases. This CDR3 has 15 residues. Germline loops: CDR1 SNHLY, CDR2 FYNNEI. CDR3 region: CASSEARDRDSEQYF. In DNA form, the CDR3 reads TGTGCCAGCAGTGAAGCGAGGGACAGGGATTCCGAGCAGTACTTC.

This clone was observed once. V usage is TRBV6-5 and J usage is TRBJ2-7, with D perhaps matching TRBD1 (6 bases). Germline V gene sequence: CDR1 MNHEY, CDR2 SVGAGI. Trimming left V 4 bases short and J 4 bases short, with 14 bases between. The CDR3 totals 14 residues. CDR3 in amino acids: CASSSTRQAYEQYF. The CDR3 DNA is TGTGCCAGCAGTTCTACGCGACAGGCTTACGAGCAGTACTTC.

The chain carries TRBV7-2 and TRBJ1-3, with unresolved D. Germline-derived CDR1 and CDR2 are SGHTA and FQGNSA. V was shortened by 6 bases and J by 0 bases, with 3 bases between the two germline ends. The CDR3 has 12 amino acids. Written as DNA, the CDR3 is TGTGCCAGCAGTCTCTCTGGAAACACCATATATTTT. Amino acid sequence: CASSLSGNTIYF. Full variable domain (missing parts from reference TRBV7-2 and TRBJ1-3): GAGVSQSPSNKVTEKGKDVELRCDPISGHTALYWYRQSLGQGLEFLIYFQGNSAPDKSGLPSDRFSAERTGGSVSTLTIQRTQQEDSAVYLCASSLSGNTIYFGEGSWLTVV.

This clone occurred a few times. The V and J genes are TRBV6-5 and TRBJ1-2; D is perhaps TRBD1 (6 bases). Trimming removed 6 bases at V and 5 bases at J, with 16 bases between. CDR3 length equals 14 residues. CDR1 and CDR2 (germline): MNHEY, SVGAGI. CDR3 sequence: CASSPPGQPYGYTF. CDR3 bases: TGTGCCAGCAGCCCACCGGGACAACCTTATGGCTACACCTTC.

V and J are TRBV7-2 and TRBJ2-5, with 7 bases that match TRBD1. CDR1 is SGHTA, CDR2 FQGNSA, per germline. V lost 4 bases to trimming and J lost 5 bases; unmatched junction nucleotides: 7. The CDR3 is made up of 14 amino acids. Here the CDR3 reads CASSYQQGYETQYF. CDR3 DNA: TGTGCCAGCAGCTATCAACAGGGGTACGAGACCCAGTACTTC.

The rearrangement links TRBV6-5 to TRBJ2-7; 7 bases fit TRBD1. Per the germline V gene, CDR1 is MNHEY and CDR2 is SVGAGI. The CDR3 spans 15 residues. V was pared by 2 bases and J by 4 bases, with 8 bases of the junction left unmatched. The CDR3 here is CASSYARDRGYEQYF. Here the CDR3 DNA reads TGTGCCAGCAGTTACGCTAGGGACAGAGGTTACGAGCAGTACTTC.

The chain links TRBV9 to TRBJ1-3; D possibly corresponds to TRBD1 (6 bases). The CDR3 has 15 amino acids. Germline lookup yields CDR1 SGDLS and CDR2 YYNGEE. Trimming took 0 bases from V and 7 from J, leaving 14 bases between them. The CDR3 region is CASSVGNRVGNTIYF. The CDR3 DNA follows: TGTGCCAGCAGCGTAGGGAACAGGGTGGGGAACACCATATATTTT. Full variable domain (missing parts from reference TRBV9 and TRBJ1-3): DSGVTQTPKHLITATGQRVTLRCSPRSGDLSVYWYQQSLDQGLQFLIQYYNGEERAKGNILERFSAQQFPDLHSELNLSSLELGDSALYFCASSVGNRVGNTIYFGEGSWLTVV.

This sequence joins TRBV5-1 and TRBJ2-1; 7 bases align to TRBD1. Trimming at V came to 1 base and at J to 5 bases, leaving 6 bases not matched to a gene. The CDR3 sequence is 15 residues long. Germline CDR1 is SGHRS and CDR2 is YFSETQ. The CDR3 loop is CASSLWGQSHNEQFF. The DNA for the CDR3 is TGCGCCAGCAGCTTGTGGGGACAGAGCCACAATGAGCAGTTCTTC.

The chain recombines TRBV25-1 with TRBJ1-1, with TRBD1 as a possible D gene (5 bases). The CDR3 is 13 amino acids. Germline lookup yields CDR1 MGHDK and CDR2 SYGVNS. Trimming took off 6 bases at V and 0 bases at J, with 8 bases between the two ends. CDR3 loop: CASRQEMNTEAFF. The CDR3 DNA follows: TGTGCCAGCAGACAGGAAATGAACACTGAAGCTTTCTTT. The entire variable domain, with the rest obtained from reference TRBV25-1 and TRBJ1-1, is as follows: EADIYQTPRYLVIGTGKKITLECSQTMGHDKMYWYQQDPGMELHLIHYSYGVNSTEKGDLSSESTVSRIRTEHFPLTLESARPSHTSQYLCASRQEMNTEAFFGQGTRLTVV.

The chain links TRBV10-1 to TRBJ1-1; tentative D call: TRBD1 (5 bases). V shed 6 bases and J shed 4 bases, with 15 bases lying between them. Germline CDR1 reads WNHNN; CDR2 reads SYGVQD (reference sequence). CDR3 size: 14 residues. CDR3 DNA: TGCGCCAGCAGCTCAACCCGACAGCCCACTGAAGCTTTCTTT. It encodes CASSSTRQPTEAFF.

V usage is TRBV3-1 (or the pseudogene TRBV3-2) and J usage is TRBJ2-2; D not resolved. Trimming pared 4 bases from V and 6 bases from J, leaving 12 bases between. The CDR3 consists of 14 residues. Per the germline V gene, CDR1 is LGHDT and CDR2 is YNNKEL (reference sequence). The CDR3 is CASSPQIGSGELFF. Here the CDR3 DNA reads TGTGCCAGCAGCCCTCAGATTGGCTCCGGGGAGCTGTTTTTT.

This rearrangement joins TRBV6-5 to TRBJ1-2; a weak D match, TRBD1 (5 bases). Germline CDR1 reads MNHEY; CDR2 reads SVGAGI. The CDR3 loop spans 15 amino acids. The V and J ends lost 6 bases and 2 bases respectively, with 16 bases between them. CDR3 sequence (DNA): TGTGCCAGCAGGACCCAGCCAGGGTCAAACTATGGCTACACCTTC. Translated, it gives CASRTQPGSNYGYTF.

CDR3 coding DNA: TGTGCCAGCTGGACTCTCGATTCGGCCAAACTGTTTTTT. Its protein product is CASWTLDSAKLFF. The chain employs TRBV28 and TRBJ1-4; no reliable D call. The CDR3 spans 13 residues. The germline V and J ends were trimmed by 8 bases and 11 bases, with 18 bases remaining between them. Germline V gene sequence: CDR1 MDHEN, CDR2 SYDVKM.

The chain combines TRBV7-8 with TRBJ2-3, with TRBD2 as a possible D gene (5 bases). CDR1 and CDR2 from the germline V gene are SGHVS and FQNEAQ. The CDR3 totals 16 residues. The V gene lost 2 bases and the J gene lost 5 bases, with 17 bases spanning the gap. DNA for the CDR3: TGTGCCAGCAGCTTAAACCCGTCTAGAAGCGGAGATACGCAGTATTTT. Translation: CASSLNPSRSGDTQYF.

The count of this clone is one. This CDR3 reads CASSQGTQYRNEKLFF. As DNA, the CDR3 is TGCGCCAGCTCTCAAGGGACACAATATCGGAATGAAAAACTGTTTTTT. The chain couples TRBV5-1 to TRBJ1-4; D possibly corresponds to TRBD1 (6 bases). Germline-derived CDR1 and CDR2 are SGHRS and YFSETQ. This CDR3 contains 16 residues. Trimming cost V 7 bases and J 5 bases, with 21 bases left between them.

The chain couples TRBV25-1 to TRBJ1-1; TRBD1 matches 8 bases. This CDR3 contains 15 residues. Germline V lookup: CDR1 MGHDK, CDR2 SYGVNS. The trim removed 5 bases at V and 1 base at J, leaving 6 bases unmatched. CDR3 in amino acids: CASSPRQGSNTEAFF. The CDR3 DNA reads TGTGCCAGCAGTCCTCGACAGGGGTCGAACACTGAAGCTTTCTTT.

The chain uses TRBV5-5 and TRBJ1-5, with a tentative D call TRBD1 (6 bases). V lost 1 base, J lost 3 bases, and 14 bases lay in between. Germline values: CDR1 SGHKS, CDR2 YYEKEE (reference sequence). The CDR3 runs 16 residues. CDR3 sequence (DNA): TGTGCCAGCAGCTTGCATGGCAGGGGCATCAATCAGCCCCAGCATTTT. Its translation is CASSLHGRGINQPQHF. The variable domain in full, with the rest retrieved from reference TRBV5-5 and TRBJ1-5, is DAGVTQSPTHLIKTRGQQVTLRCSPISGHKSVSWYQQVLGQGPQFIFQYYEKEERGRGNFPDRFSARQFPNYSSELNVNALLLGDSALYLCASSLHGRGINQPQHFGDGTRLSIL.

The genes are TRBV6-5 and TRBJ1-6, with D uncertain. The CDR3 length is 12 residues. Germline V gives CDR1 MNHEY, CDR2 SVGAGI. The V end lost 7 bases, the J end lost 7 bases, and 8 bases lay between the germline ends. In nucleotides, the CDR3 is TGTGCCAGCAATGCCCAGAATTCACCCCTCCACTTT. Translating it yields CASNAQNSPLHF.

V and J are TRBV6-5 and TRBJ2-7; 7 bases match TRBD2. Germline lookup yields CDR1 MNHEY and CDR2 SVGAGI. The CDR3 sequence is 16 residues long. V was pared by 0 bases and J by 3 bases, with 8 bases of the junction left unmatched. The CDR3 protein is CASSYSSASGLYEQYF. The CDR3 DNA reads as TGTGCCAGCAGTTACTCGTCGGCTAGCGGCCTCTACGAGCAGTACTTC.